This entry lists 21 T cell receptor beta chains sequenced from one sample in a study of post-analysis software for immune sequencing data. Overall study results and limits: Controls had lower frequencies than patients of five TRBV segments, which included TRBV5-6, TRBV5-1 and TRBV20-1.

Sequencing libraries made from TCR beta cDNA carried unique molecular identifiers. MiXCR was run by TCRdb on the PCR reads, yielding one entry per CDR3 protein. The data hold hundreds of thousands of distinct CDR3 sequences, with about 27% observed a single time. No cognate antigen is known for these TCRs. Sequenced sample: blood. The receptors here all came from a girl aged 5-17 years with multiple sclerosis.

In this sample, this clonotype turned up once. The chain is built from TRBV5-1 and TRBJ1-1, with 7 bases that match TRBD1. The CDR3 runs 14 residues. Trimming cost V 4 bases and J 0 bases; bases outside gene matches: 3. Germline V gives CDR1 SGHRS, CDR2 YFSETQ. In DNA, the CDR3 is TGCGCCAGCAGCGGGACAGCTATGAACACTGAAGCTTTCTTT. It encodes CASSGTAMNTEAFF.

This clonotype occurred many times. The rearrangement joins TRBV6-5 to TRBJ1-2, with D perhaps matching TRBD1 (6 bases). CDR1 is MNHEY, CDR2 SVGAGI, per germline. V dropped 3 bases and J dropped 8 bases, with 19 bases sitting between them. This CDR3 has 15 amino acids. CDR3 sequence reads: CASSYSTGGLGGYTF. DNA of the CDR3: TGTGCCAGCAGTTATAGTACCGGGGGGCTGGGCGGCTACACCTTC.

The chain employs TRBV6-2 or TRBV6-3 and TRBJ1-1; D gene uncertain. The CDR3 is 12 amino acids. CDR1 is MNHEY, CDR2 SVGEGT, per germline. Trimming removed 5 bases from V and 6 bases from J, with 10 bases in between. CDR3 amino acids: CASSHPFAEAFF. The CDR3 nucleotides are TGTGCCAGCAGTCACCCATTCGCTGAAGCTTTCTTT.

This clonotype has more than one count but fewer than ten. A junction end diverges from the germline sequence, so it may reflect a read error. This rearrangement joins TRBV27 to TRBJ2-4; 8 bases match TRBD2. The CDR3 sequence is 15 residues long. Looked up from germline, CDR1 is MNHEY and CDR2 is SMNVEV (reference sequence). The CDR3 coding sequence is TGTGCCGGCAGTCGGGCGGGAGGACTTTGGAACATTCAGTACTTC. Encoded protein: CAGSRAGGLWNIQYF.

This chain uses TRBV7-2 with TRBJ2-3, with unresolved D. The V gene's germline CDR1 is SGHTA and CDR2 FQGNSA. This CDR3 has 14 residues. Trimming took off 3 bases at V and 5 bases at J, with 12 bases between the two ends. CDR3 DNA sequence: TGTGCCAGCAGCTTTGACGGGTTCAAAGATACGCAGTATTTT. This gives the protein CASSFDGFKDTQYF.

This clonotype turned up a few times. In nucleotides, the CDR3 is TGTGCCAGCAGTTTTTTGCGGAGTCACACAGATACGCAGTATTTT. It encodes CASSFLRSHTDTQYF. The chain combines TRBV12-3 or TRBV12-4 with TRBJ2-3, with D hard to call. The V end lost 3 bases, the J end lost 2 bases, and 12 bases lay between the germline ends. The length of the CDR3 is 15 residues.

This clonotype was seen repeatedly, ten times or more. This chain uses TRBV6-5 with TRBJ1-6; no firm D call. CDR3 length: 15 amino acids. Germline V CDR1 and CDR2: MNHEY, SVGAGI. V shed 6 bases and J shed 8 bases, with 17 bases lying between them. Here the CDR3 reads CASSRMVGNYSPLHF. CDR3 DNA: TGTGCCAGCAGCCGCATGGTGGGGAACTATTCACCCCTCCACTTT.

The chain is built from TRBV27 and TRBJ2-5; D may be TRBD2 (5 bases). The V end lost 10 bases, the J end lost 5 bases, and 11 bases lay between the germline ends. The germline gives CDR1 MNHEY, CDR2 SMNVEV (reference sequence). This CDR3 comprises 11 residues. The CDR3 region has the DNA TGTGCCACGCGGGCGGGCGAGACCCAGTACTTC. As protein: CATRAGETQYF.

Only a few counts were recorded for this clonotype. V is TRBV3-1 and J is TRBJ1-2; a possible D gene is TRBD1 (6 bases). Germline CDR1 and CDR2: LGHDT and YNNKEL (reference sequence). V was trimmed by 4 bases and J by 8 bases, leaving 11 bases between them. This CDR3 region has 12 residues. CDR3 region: CASSLQDSGYTF. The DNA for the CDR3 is TGTGCCAGCAGCCTGCAGGACAGCGGCTACACCTTC.

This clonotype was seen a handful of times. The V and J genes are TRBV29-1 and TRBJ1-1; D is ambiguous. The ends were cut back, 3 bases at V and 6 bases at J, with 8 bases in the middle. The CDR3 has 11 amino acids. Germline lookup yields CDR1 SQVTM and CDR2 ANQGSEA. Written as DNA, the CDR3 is TGCAGCGTTGAGGTTCCGGCTGAAGCTTTCTTT. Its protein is CSVEVPAEAFF.

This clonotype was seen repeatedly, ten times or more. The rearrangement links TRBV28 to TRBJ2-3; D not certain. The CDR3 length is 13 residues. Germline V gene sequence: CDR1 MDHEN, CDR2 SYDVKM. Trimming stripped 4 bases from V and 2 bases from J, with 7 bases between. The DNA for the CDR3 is TGTGCCAGCAGTTGGTCCAACACAGATACGCAGTATTTT. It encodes CASSWSNTDTQYF. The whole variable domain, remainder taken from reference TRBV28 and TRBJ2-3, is DVKVTQSSRYLVKRTGEKVFLECVQDMDHENMFWYRQDPGLGLRLIYFSYDVKMKEKGDIPEGYSVSREKKERFSLILESASTNQTSMYLCASSWSNTDTQYFGPGTRLTVL.

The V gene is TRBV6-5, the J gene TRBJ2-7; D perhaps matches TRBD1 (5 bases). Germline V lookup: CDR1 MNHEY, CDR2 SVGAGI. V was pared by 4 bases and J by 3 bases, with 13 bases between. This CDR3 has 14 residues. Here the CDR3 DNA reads TGTGCCAGCAGTTTGGCAGGGATCAACTACGAGCAGTACTTC. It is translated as CASSLAGINYEQYF.

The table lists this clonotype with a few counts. The CDR3 coding sequence is TGCGCCAGCAGACAATACGGGACAGGGGGTACTGAAGCTTTCTTT. Translating it yields CASRQYGTGGTEAFF. The chain couples TRBV5-1 to TRBJ1-1, with 11 bases that match TRBD1. This CDR3 has 15 amino acids. The V gene's germline CDR1 is SGHRS and CDR2 YFSETQ. With 5 bases clipped from V and 5 bases from J, the junction kept 8 bases outside the gene matches.

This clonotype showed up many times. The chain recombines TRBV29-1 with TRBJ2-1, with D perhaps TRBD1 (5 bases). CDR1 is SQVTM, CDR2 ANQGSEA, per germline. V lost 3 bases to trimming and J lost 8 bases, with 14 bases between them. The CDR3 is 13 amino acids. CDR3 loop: CSVDGRVSDEQFF. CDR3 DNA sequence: TGCAGCGTTGACGGCAGGGTCAGTGATGAGCAGTTCTTC.

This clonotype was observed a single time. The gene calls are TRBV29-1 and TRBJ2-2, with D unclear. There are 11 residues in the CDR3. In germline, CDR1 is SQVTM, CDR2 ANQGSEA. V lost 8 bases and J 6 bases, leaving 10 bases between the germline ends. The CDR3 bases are TGCAGCACCCTGGGCGCCGGGGAGCTGTTTTTT. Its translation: CSTLGAGELFF.

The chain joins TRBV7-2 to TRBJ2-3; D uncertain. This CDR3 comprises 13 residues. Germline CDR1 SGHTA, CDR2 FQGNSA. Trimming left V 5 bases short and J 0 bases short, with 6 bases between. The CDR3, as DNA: TGTGCCAGCAGCACCCAGAGCACAGATACGCAGTATTTT. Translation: CASSTQSTDTQYF.

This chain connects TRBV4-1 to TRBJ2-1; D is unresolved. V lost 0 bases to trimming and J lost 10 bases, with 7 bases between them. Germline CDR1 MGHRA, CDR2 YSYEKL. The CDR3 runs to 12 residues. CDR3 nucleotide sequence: TGCGCCAGCAGCCAAGATGGGCTAGAGCAGTTCTTC. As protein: CASSQDGLEQFF.

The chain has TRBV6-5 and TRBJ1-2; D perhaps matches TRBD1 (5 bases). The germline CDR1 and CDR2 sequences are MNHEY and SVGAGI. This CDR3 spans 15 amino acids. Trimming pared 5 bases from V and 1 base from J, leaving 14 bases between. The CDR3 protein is CASSQHWTLNYGYTF. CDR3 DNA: TGTGCCAGCAGTCAACATTGGACACTTAACTATGGCTACACCTTC.

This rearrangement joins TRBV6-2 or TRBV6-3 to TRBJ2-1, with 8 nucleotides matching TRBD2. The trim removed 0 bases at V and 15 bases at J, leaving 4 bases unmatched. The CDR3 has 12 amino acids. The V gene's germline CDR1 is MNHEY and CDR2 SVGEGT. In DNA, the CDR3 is TGTGCCAGCAGTTACTCGGGACTAGAGGTGTTCTTC. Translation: CASSYSGLEVFF.

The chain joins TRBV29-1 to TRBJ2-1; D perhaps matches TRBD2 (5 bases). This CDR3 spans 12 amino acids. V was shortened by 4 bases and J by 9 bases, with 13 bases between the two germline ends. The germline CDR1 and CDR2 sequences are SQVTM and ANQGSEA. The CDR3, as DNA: TGCAGCGTTGCGCGCGGGCAGGTTGAGCAGTTCTTC. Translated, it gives CSVARGQVEQFF.

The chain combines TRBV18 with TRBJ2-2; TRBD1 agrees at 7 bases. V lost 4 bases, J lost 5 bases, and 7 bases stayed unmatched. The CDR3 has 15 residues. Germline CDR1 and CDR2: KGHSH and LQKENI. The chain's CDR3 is CASSLRTGETGELFF. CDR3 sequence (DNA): TGTGCCAGCTCACTCAGGACAGGCGAGACCGGGGAGCTGTTTTTT.